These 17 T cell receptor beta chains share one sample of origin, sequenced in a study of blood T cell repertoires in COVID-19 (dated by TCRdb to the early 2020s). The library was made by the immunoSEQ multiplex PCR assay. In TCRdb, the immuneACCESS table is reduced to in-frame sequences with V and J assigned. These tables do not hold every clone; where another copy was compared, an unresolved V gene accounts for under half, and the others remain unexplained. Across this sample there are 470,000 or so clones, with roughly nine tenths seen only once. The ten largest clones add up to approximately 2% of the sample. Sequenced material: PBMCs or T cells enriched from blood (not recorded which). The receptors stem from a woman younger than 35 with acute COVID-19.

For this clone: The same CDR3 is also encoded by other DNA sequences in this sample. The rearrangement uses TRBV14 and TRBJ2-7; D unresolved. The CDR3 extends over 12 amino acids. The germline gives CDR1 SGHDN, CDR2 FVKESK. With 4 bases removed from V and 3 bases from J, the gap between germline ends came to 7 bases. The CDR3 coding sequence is TGTGCCAGCAGCCCTCGAGGCTACGAGCAGTACTTC. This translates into CASSPRGYEQYF.

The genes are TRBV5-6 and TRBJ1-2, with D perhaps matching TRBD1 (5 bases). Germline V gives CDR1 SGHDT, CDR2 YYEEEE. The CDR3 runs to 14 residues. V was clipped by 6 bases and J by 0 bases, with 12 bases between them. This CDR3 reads CASIRRGSNYGYTF. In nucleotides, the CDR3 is TGTGCCAGCATAAGGAGGGGATCTAACTATGGCTACACCTTC.

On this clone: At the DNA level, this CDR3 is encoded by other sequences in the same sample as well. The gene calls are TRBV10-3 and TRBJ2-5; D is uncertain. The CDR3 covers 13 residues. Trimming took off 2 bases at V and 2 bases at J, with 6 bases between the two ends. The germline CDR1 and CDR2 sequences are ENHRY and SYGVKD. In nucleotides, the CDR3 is TGTGCCATCAGTGAGGGGCTGCAAGAGACCCAGTACTTC. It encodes CAISEGLQETQYF.

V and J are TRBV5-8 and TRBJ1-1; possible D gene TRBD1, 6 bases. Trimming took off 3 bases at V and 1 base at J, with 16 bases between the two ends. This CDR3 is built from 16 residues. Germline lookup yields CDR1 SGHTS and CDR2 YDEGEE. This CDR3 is CASSWGRGYRNTEAFF. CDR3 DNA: TGTGCCAGCAGCTGGGGCAGGGGTTACAGGAACACTGAAGCTTTCTTT.

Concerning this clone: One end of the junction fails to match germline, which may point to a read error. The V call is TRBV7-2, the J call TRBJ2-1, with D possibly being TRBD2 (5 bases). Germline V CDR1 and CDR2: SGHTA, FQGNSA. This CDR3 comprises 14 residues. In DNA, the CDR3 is TGTGCCAGCAGCTTAGGTTCACGCCGGGATGAGAAGTTCTTC. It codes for CASSLGSRRDEKFF.

The CDR3 nucleotides read TGTGCCAGCAGTTCCAATCGGGGGGGGAATGAGCAGTTCTTC. This translates into CASSSNRGGNEQFF. This chain links TRBV6-5 with TRBJ2-1; 8 positions agree with TRBD2. V shed 4 bases and J 7 bases; nucleotides not matched to a gene: 6. Germline CDR1 reads MNHEY; CDR2 reads SVGAGI. The CDR3 is 14 amino acids.

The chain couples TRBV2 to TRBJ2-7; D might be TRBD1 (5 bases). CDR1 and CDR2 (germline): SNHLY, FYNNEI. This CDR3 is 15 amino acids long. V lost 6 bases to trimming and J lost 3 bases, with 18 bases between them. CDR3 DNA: TGTGCCAGCAGCGTTGGCAGGGCGGTCGACTACGAGCAGTACTTC. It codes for CASSVGRAVDYEQYF.

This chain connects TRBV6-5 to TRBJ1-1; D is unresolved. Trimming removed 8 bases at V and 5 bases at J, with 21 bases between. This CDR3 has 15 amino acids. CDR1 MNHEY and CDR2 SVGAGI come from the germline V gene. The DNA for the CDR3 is TGTGCCAGCTGCCGGGGAGAAGGGATTATTACTGAAGCTTTCTTT. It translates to CASCRGEGIITEAFF.

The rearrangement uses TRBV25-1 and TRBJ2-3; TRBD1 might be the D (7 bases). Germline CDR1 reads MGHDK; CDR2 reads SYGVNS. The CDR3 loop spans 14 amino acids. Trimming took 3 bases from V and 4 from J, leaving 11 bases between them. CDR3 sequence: CASSEGRGADTQYF. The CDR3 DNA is TGTGCCAGCAGTGAGGGCAGGGGGGCAGATACGCAGTATTTT. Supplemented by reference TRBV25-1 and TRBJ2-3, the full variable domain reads EADIYQTPRYLVIGTGKKITLECSQTMGHDKMYWYQQDPGMELHLIHYSYGVNSTEKGDLSSESTVSRIRTEHFPLTLESARPSHTSQYLCASSEGRGADTQYFGPGTRLTVL.

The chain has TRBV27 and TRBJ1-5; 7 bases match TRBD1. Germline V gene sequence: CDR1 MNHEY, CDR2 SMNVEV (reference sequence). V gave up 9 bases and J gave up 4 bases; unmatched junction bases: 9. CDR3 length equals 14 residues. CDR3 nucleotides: TGTGCCAGTAAGTTGGGACAGCAAAATCAGCCCCAGCATTTT. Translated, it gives CASKLGQQNQPQHF.

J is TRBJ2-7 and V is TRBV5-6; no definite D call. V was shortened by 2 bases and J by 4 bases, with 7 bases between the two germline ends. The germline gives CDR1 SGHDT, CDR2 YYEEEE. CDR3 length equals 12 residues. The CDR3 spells CASSFSGYEQYF. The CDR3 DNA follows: TGTGCCAGCAGCTTTTCAGGTTACGAGCAGTACTTC.

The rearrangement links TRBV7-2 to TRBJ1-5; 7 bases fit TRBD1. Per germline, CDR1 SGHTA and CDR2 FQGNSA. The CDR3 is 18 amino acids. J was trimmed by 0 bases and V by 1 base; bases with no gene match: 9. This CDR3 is CASSLGLTGVGSNQPQHF. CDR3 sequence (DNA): TGTGCCAGCAGCTTAGGGCTCACAGGGGTGGGTAGCAATCAGCCCCAGCATTTT.

The CDR3 spells CASSQDSLAGVTYEQYF. Here the CDR3 DNA reads TGCGCCAGCAGCCAAGATAGCCTAGCGGGGGTTACCTACGAGCAGTACTTC. The chain has TRBV4-1 and TRBJ2-7; 10 nucleotides align to TRBD2. Per germline, CDR1 MGHRA and CDR2 YSYEKL. V shed 0 bases, J shed 2 bases, and the junction held 7 bases outside the gene matches. This CDR3 comprises 17 residues.

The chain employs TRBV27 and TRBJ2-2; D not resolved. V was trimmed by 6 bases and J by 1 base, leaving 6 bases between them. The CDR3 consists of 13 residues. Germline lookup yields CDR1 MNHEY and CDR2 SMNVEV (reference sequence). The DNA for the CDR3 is TGTGCCAGCAGCCACAGGAACACCGGGGAGCTGTTTTTT. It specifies CASSHRNTGELFF.

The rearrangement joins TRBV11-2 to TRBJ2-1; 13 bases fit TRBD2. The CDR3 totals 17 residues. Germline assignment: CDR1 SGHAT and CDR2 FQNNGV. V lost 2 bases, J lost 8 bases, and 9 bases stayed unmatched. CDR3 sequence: CASSLLRRTSGSYEQFF. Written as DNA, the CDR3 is TGTGCCAGCAGCTTACTCCGGCGGACTAGCGGGAGTTATGAGCAGTTCTTC.

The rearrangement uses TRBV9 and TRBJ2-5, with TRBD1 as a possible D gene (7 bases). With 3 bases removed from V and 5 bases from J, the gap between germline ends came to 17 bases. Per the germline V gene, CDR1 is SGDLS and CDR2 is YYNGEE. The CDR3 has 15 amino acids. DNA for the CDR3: TGTGCCAGCAGCGAGAGCGACAGGGACTTGGAGACCCAGTACTTC. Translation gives CASSESDRDLETQYF.

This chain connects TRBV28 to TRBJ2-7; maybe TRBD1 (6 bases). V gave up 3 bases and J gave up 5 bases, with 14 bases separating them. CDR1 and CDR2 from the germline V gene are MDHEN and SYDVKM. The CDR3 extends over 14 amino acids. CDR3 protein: CASSFLRGMDEQYF. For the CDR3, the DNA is TGTGCCAGCAGTTTTTTAAGGGGGATGGACGAGCAGTACTTC.